This T cell receptor beta chain appears in the sequencing data of a study of cytomegalovirus exposure and HLA in healthy donors. A multiplex PCR was run with 60 Vbeta primers and 13 Jbeta primers. Sequencing was performed with immunoSEQ multiplex PCR; in TCRdb, only in-frame clones are kept and a portion is missing. The sample has about 94,000 clones, 70% to 85% seen once; the top ten hold around a tenth. The study sampled nominally healthy donors, though unrecorded immune exposures were likely. Not recorded for this donor was the CMV serostatus. Germline loops: CDR1 LGHNA, CDR2 YNFKEQ. This CDR3 has 18 amino acids. V was pared by 0 bases and J by 1 base, with 10 bases of the junction left unmatched. This clone was seen just once. No antigen is known for it. Whole-study findings and limits: Most of the TCR beta V segments (in an earlier analysis) were productive either about 87% or about 30% of the time.

The clonotype originates from a human donor in good health. The chain links TRBV4-2 to TRBJ2-7; 9 bases are a match to TRBD1. Specimen: PBMCs. The CDR3 region is CASSQEAGQGRVSYEQYF. The CDR3 region has the DNA TGTGCCAGCAGCCAAGAGGCGGGACAGGGTCGGGTATCCTACGAGCAGTACTTC.